This T cell receptor beta chain comes out of a study of CD8 T cells in Susac syndrome. Reverse transcription of 0.5 to 1 ug RNA was carried out with random hexamers. immunoSEQ multiplex PCR amplified TCR beta CDR3 across 54 Vbeta, 13 Jbeta. TCRdb itself ran the immunoSEQ multiplex PCR reads through MiXCR, one entry per CDR3 protein. Among around 300,000 distinct CDR3 sequences listed, around 91% were seen once. This clonotype has a single count. Its antigen is not identified. Patients with stable or active relapsing-remitting disease, all of them treatment-naive, made up the multiple sclerosis controls. Negative isolation yielded CD4+ and CD8+ T cells, and FACS enriched TEMRA cells. The study, taken as a whole, reports: A relatively small number of individuals underwent TCR sequencing and HLA analysis.

This CDR3 has 17 amino acids. The V and J ends lost 2 bases and 2 bases respectively, with 18 bases between them. Germline CDR1 is SEHNR and CDR2 is FQNEAQ (reference sequence). The gene calls are TRBV7-9 and TRBJ1-2, with D possibly TRBD1 on 5 matching bases. The source is a human donor with multiple sclerosis. The source material was CD8+ T cells from PBMCs. CDR3 sequence (DNA): TGTGCCAGCAGCTTACCCGGGACTCCTACCGGGAACTATGGCTACACCTTC. It is translated as CASSLPGTPTGNYGYTF.